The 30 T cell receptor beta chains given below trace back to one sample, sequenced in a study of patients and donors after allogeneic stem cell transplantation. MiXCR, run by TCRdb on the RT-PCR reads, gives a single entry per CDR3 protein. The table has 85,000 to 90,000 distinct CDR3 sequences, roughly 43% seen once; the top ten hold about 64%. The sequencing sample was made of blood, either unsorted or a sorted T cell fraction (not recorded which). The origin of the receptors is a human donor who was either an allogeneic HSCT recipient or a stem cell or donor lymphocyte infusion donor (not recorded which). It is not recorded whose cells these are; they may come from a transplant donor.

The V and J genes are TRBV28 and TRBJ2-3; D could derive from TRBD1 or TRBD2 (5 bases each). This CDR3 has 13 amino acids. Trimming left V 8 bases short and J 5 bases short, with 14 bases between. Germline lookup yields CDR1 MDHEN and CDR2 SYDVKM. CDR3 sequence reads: CASRGFGGDTQYF. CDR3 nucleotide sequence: TGTGCCAGCCGAGGATTTGGGGGAGATACGCAGTATTTT.

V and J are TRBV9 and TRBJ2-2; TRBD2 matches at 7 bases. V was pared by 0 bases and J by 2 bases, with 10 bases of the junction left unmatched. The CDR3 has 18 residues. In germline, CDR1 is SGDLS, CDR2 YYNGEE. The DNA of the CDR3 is TGTGCCAGCAGCGTAGACCTAGCGGCTTTTATAAACACCGGGGAGCTGTTTTTT. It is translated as CASSVDLAAFINTGELFF.

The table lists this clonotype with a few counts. The CDR3 DNA reads TGTGCCAGCAAGGACTATGGCTACACCTTC. Protein product: CASKDYGYTF. The chain couples TRBV6-2 or TRBV6-3 to TRBJ1-2; D unclear. This CDR3 is 10 amino acids long. V shed 7 bases and J shed 3 bases, with 3 bases lying between them. Germline-derived CDR1 and CDR2 are MNHEY and SVGEGT.

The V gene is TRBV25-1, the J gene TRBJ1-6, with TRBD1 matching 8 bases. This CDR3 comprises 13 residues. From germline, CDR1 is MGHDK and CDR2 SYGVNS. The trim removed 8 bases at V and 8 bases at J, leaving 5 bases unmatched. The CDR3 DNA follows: TGTGCCAGCGGACAGGGTGGAGATTCACCCCTCCACTTT. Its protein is CASGQGGDSPLHF. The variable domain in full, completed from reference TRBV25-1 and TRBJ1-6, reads EADIYQTPRYLVIGTGKKITLECSQTMGHDKMYWYQQDPGMELHLIHYSYGVNSTEKGDLSSESTVSRIRTEHFPLTLESARPSHTSQYLCASGQGGDSPLHFGNGTRLTVT.

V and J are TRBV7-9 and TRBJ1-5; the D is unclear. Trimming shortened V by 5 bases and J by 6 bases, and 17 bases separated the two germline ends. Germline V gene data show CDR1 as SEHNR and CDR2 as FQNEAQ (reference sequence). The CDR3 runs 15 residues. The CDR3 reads CASSIDPVVAQPQHF. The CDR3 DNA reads TGTGCCAGCAGCATCGACCCCGTCGTTGCTCAGCCCCAGCATTTT. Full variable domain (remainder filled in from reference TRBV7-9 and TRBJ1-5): DTGVSQNPRHKITKRGQNVTFRCDPISEHNRLYWYRQTLGQGPEFLTYFQNEAQLEKSRLLSDRFSAERPKGSFSTLEIQRTEQGDSAMYLCASSIDPVVAQPQHFGDGTRLSIL.

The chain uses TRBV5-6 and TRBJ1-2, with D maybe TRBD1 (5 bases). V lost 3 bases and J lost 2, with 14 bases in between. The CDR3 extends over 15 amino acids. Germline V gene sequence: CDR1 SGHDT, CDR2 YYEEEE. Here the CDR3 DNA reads TGTGCCAGCAGCTATGAGGCCAGGGTAAACTATGGCTACACCTTC. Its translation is CASSYEARVNYGYTF.

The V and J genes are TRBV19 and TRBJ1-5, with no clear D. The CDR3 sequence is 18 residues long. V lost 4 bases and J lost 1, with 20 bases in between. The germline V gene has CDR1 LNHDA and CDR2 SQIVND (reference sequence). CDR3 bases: TGTGCCAGTAGTACCGAAGGACGGAGAGTATACAGCAATCAGCCCCAGCATTTT. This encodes CASSTEGRRVYSNQPQHF.

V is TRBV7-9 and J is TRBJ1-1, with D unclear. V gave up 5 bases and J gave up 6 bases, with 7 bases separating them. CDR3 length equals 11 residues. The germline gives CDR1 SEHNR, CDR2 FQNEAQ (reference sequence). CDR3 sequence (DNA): TGTGCCAGCAGCCGCGGGCCTGAAGCTTTCTTT. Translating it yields CASSRGPEAFF.

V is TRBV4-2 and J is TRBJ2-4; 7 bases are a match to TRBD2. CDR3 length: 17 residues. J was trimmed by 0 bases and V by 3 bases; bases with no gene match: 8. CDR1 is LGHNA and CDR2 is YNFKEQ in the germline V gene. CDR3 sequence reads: CASSQSGLAVAKNIQYF. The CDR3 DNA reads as TGTGCCAGCAGCCAGAGTGGGCTAGCGGTAGCCAAAAACATTCAGTACTTC.

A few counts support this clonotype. The CDR3 DNA reads TGTGCCAGCAGCTCAACCTACAGGGATAGCAATCAGCCCCAGCATTTT. It is translated as CASSSTYRDSNQPQHF. This rearrangement joins TRBV7-9 to TRBJ1-5, with D perhaps TRBD1 (6 bases). This CDR3 is built from 16 residues. The V end lost 4 bases, the J end lost 0 bases, and 13 bases lay between the germline ends. Per germline, CDR1 SEHNR and CDR2 FQNEAQ (reference sequence).

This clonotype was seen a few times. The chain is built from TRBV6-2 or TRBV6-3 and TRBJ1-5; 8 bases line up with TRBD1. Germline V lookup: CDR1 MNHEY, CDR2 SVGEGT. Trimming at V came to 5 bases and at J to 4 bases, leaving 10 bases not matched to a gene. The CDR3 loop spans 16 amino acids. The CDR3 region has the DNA TGTGCCAGCAGTACCCTCGGGACAGGACTGAATCAGCCCCAGCATTTT. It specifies CASSTLGTGLNQPQHF.

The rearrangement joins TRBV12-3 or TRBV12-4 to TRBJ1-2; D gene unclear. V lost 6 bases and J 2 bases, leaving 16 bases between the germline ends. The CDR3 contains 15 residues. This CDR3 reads CASSDSGGRNYGYTF. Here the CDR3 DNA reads TGTGCCAGCAGCGATTCGGGCGGGAGAAACTATGGCTACACCTTC.

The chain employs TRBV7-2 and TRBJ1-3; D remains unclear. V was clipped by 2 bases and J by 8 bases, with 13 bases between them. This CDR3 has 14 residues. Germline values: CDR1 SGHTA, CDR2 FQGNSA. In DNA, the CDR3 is TGTGCCAGCAGCTTACTCGGAGATCGGGACACCATATATTTT. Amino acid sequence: CASSLLGDRDTIYF.

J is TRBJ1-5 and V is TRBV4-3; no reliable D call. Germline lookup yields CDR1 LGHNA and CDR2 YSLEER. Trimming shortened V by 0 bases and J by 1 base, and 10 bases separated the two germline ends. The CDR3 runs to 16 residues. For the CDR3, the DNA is TGCGCCAGCAGCCAAGATCTAGGGTTGAGCAATCAGCCCCAGCATTTT. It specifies CASSQDLGLSNQPQHF.

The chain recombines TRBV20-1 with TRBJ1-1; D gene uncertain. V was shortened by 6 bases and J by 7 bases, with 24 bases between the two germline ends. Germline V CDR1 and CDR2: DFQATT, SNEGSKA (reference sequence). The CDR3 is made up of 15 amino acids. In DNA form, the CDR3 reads TGCAGTGCGAAACAGACTACCGGGCCGTACTTTGAAGCTTTCTTT. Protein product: CSAKQTTGPYFEAFF.

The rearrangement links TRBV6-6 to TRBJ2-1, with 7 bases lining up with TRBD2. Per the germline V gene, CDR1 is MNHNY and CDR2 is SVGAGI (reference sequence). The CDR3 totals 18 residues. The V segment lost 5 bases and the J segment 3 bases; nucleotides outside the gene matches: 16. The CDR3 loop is CASSDHSGRPLYYNEQFF. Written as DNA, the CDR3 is TGTGCCAGCAGTGACCATAGCGGGCGGCCTTTATACTACAATGAGCAGTTCTTC.

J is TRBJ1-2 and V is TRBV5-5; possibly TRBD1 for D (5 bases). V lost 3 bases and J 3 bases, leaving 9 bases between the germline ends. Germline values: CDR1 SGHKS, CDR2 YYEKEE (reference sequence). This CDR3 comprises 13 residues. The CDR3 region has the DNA TGTGCCAGCAGCTGGGAAGGGGACTATGGCTACACCTTC. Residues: CASSWEGDYGYTF.

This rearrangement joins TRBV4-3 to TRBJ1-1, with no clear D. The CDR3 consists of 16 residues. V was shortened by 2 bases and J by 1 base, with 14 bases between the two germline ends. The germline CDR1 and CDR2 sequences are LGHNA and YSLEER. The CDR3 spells CASSQQLGPGNTEAFF. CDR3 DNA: TGCGCCAGCAGCCAACAACTTGGACCGGGGAACACTGAAGCTTTCTTT.

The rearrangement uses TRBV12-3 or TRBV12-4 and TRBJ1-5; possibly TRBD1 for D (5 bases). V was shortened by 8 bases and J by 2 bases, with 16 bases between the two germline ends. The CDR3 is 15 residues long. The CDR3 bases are TGTGCCAGCTTAGCCCAGGGTCTGGGCAATCAGCCCCAGCATTTT. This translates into CASLAQGLGNQPQHF.

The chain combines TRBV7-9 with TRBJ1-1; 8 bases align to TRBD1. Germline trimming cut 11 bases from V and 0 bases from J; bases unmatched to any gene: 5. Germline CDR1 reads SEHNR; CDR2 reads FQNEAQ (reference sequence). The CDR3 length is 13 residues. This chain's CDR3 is CAGQGQMNTEAFF. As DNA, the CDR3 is TGTGCCGGACAGGGACAGATGAACACTGAAGCTTTCTTT.

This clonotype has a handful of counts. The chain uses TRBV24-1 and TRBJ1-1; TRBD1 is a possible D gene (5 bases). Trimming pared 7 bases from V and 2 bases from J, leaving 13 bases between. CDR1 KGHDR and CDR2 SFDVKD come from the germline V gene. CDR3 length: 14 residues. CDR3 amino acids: CATRDGHLNTEAFF. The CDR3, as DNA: TGTGCCACCAGGGACGGACACCTAAACACTGAAGCTTTCTTT.

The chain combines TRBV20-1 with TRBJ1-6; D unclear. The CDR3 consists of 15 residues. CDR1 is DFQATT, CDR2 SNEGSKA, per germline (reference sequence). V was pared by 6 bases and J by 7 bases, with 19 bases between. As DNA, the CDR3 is TGCAGTGCCCTAGAGAGTCAACCAGGCAATTCACCCCTCCACTTT. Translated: CSALESQPGNSPLHF.

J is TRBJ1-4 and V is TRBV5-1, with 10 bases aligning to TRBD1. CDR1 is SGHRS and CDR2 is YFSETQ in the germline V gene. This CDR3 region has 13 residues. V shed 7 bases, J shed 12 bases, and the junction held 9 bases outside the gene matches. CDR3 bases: TGCGCCAGCCGTAAGACAGGGGGCAAGGAACTGTTTTTT. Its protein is CASRKTGGKELFF.

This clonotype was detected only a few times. This CDR3 is CASSHVRDPGTEAFF. The CDR3 DNA reads TGCGCCAGCAGCCATGTCCGGGACCCCGGCACTGAAGCTTTCTTT. The chain joins TRBV4-3 to TRBJ1-1, with a weak D call TRBD1 (5 bases). V was shortened by 3 bases and J by 4 bases, with 15 bases between the two germline ends. The CDR3 has 15 residues. Germline lookup yields CDR1 LGHNA and CDR2 YSLEER.

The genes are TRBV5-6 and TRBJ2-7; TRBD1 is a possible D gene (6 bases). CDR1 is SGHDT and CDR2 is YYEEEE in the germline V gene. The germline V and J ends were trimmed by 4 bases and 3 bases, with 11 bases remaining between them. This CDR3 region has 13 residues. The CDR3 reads CASSMQGNYEQYF. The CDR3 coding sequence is TGTGCCAGCAGCATGCAGGGGAACTACGAGCAGTACTTC.

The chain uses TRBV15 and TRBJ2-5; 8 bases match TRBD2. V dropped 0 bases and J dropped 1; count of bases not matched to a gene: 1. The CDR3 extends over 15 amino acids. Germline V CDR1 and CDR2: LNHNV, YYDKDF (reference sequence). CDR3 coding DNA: TGTGCCACCAGCAGAGATACTAGCGGCCAAGAGACCCAGTACTTC. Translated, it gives CATSRDTSGQETQYF.

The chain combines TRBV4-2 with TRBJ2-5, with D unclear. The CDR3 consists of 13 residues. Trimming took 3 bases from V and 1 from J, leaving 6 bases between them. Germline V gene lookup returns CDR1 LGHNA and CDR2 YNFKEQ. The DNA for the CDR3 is TGTGCCAGCAGCCAGGCCAGCCAAGAGACCCAGTACTTC. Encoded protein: CASSQASQETQYF.

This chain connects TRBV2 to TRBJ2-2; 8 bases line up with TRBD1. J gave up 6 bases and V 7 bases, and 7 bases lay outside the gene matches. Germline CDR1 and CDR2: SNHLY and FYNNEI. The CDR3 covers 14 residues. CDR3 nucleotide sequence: TGTGCCAGCATTCGACAGGGGCCCGCCGGGGAGCTGTTTTTT. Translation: CASIRQGPAGELFF.

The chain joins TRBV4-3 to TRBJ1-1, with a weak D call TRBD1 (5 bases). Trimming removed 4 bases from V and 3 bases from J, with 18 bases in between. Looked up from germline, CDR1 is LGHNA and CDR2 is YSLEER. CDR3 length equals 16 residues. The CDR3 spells CASSLTLWGMDTEAFF. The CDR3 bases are TGCGCCAGCAGCCTAACTCTATGGGGCATGGACACTGAAGCTTTCTTT.

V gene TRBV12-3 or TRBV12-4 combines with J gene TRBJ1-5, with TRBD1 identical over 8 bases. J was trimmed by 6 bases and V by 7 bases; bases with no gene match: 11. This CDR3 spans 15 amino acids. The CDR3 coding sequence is TGTGCCAGCACCAGGGACAGGATCACACCTCAGCCCCAGCATTTT. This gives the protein CASTRDRITPQPQHF.